These T cell receptor beta chains were read from a single sample in a study of beta chain features in type 1 diabetes. Sequencing used immunoSEQ multiplex PCR; TCRdb keeps in-frame clones, though not all of them. Among 810,000 or so clones listed, about a sixth were seen once. Input material: naive CD4+ T cells from blood. These receptors originate from a woman aged 18-29 years in good health. CDR3s include the opening cysteine and the closing phenylalanine or tryptophan. D genes are given only for firm matches. Not all rows give a size; the values are once, few, many and, for expanded clones, a class.

V,J,size,D,DNA,CDR3
TRBV27,TRBJ2-1,-,TRBD1,TGTGCCAGCAGGGAGGACAGGGCCTACAATGAGCAGTTCTTC,CASREDRAYNEQFF
TRBV7-2,TRBJ2-7,-,TRBD1,TGTGCCAGCAGCCCCGACAGGGTTCGCGAGCAGTACTTC,CASSPDRVREQYF
TRBV5-4,TRBJ2-3,few,-,TGTGCCAGCAGCAGGAGGGAAGTCACAGATACGCAGTATTTT,CASSRREVTDTQYF
TRBV11-2,TRBJ2-5,-,-,TGTGCCAGCAGCTTAGGCCGGCAAGAGACCCAGTACTTC,CASSLGRQETQYF
TRBV11-2,TRBJ2-5,-,-,TGTGCCAGCAGCTTATGGCGAGGAGGTGTTGAGGTTGAGACCCAGTACTTC,CASSLWRGGVEVETQYF
TRBV29-1,TRBJ2-3,few,-,TGCAGCGTCGGTCGGCTGACGGGAACAGATACGCAGTATTTT,CSVGRLTGTDTQYF
TRBV2,TRBJ1-1,-,TRBD1,TGTGCCAGCAGCCAAGACAGGGGGCAAACTGAAGCTTTCTTT,CASSQDRGQTEAFF
TRBV19,TRBJ2-5,-,-,TGTGCCAGTAGTATCCTTAACTCTGGGATCGGAGAGACCCAGTACTTC,CASSILNSGIGETQYF
TRBV6-1,TRBJ2-1,-,-,TGTGCCAGCAGTGAACTCACTAGCCGGAATGAGCAGTTCTTC,CASSELTSRNEQFF
TRBV6-1,TRBJ1-5,-,-,TGTGCCACCCAACCACAGGCTCAGCCCCAGCATTTT,CATQPQAQPQHF
TRBV10-3,TRBJ1-1,many,-,TGTGCCATCAGTGGAGGAGGGAATGAAGCTTTCTTT,CAISGGGNEAFF
TRBV18,TRBJ1-2,-,-,TGTGCCAGCTCACCACCGGTTGGGATGGGCTACACCTTC,CASSPPVGMGYTF
TRBV9,TRBJ2-3,-,TRBD1,TGTGCCAGCAGCGTGGACCCCACAGGGGTTCGTTTCACAGATACGCAGTATTTT,CASSVDPTGVRFTDTQYF
TRBV5-6,TRBJ2-1,-,TRBD2,TGTGCCAGCAGCCTCACTGGCGGGGGCTACAATGAGCAGTTCTTC,CASSLTGGGYNEQFF
TRBV6-4,TRBJ2-7,-,-,TGTGCCAGCAGTTACGCCTATAGTTCGGGACTGCCCACCTACGAGCAGTACTTC,CASSYAYSSGLPTYEQYF
TRBV7-9,TRBJ2-7,few,TRBD2,TGTGCCAGCAGCAACCTAGCGGGCTCCACTGTGCAGTACTTC,CASSNLAGSTVQYF
TRBV10-3,TRBJ2-2,few,TRBD2,TGTGCCATCAGTATTCTAGCGGGAAACACCGGGGAGCTGTTTTTT,CAISILAGNTGELFF
TRBV2,TRBJ2-4,few,-,TGTGCCAGCAGTGAGGTGGGAACTAGCCGGTACTTC,CASSEVGTSRYF
TRBV7-9,TRBJ2-7,-,TRBD2,TGTGCCAGCAGCTTACCCGGTAGCGGGAGTTTATCGGGAGAGCAGTACTTC,CASSLPGSGSLSGEQYF
TRBV15,TRBJ1-5,few,-,TGTGCCACCACGACTCGACAGGCTGGCAGCCTCAATCAGCCCCAGCATTTT,CATTTRQAGSLNQPQHF
TRBV6-6,TRBJ2-2,few,-,TGTGCCAGCAGTGATAGCGGGAACACCGGGGAGCTGTTTTTT,CASSDSGNTGELFF
TRBV27,TRBJ2-4,once,-,TGTGCCAGCAGACCCGACAGGAGAGCAAAAAACATTCAGTACTTC,CASRPDRRAKNIQYF
TRBV10-3,TRBJ2-1,-,-,TGTGCCATCTCAACCAAATCCGGGCCCTACAATGAGCAGTTCTTC,CAISTKSGPYNEQFF
TRBV7-2,TRBJ1-4,many,-,TGTGCCAGCAGCTTATCAGCAACTAATGAAAAACTGTTTTTT,CASSLSATNEKLFF
TRBV7-9,TRBJ2-5,-,-,TGTGCCACCGCGTGGGGTACAACGACAGAGACCCAGTACTTC,CATAWGTTTETQYF
TRBV28,TRBJ2-3,-,-,TGTGCCAGCATTCGCAGGTTAGGGGGAAAACTTCCCACAGATACGCAGTATTTT,CASIRRLGGKLPTDTQYF
TRBV25-1,TRBJ1-2,-,-,TGTGCCAGCAGTAAGAGGGACGGCTTATATGGCTACACCTTC,CASSKRDGLYGYTF
TRBV5-4,TRBJ1-5,-,-,TGTGCCAGCAGCCAAGATGGTACGGATAGCAATCAGCCCCAGCATTTT,CASSQDGTDSNQPQHF
TRBV11-2,TRBJ2-5,few,-,TGTGCCAGCAGCTTTTCAGGGGAAGAGACCCAGTACTTC,CASSFSGEETQYF
TRBV14,TRBJ1-1,many,-,TGTGCCATCCTTCGAACCGGGACAAGACACACTGAAGCTTTCTTT,CAILRTGTRHTEAFF
TRBV19,TRBJ1-1,few,-,TGTGCCTCGAAGGACAGACCGAACACTGAAGCTTTCTTT,CASKDRPNTEAFF
TRBV11-1,TRBJ2-3,-,-,TGTGCCAGCAGCTTTGACCAGGGCCCGGCAGATACGCAGTATTTT,CASSFDQGPADTQYF
TRBV29-1,TRBJ1-4,-,-,TGCAGCGTTGCTTTGGGGGGGTCGGAAAATGAAAAACTGTTTTTT,CSVALGGSENEKLFF
TRBV2,TRBJ2-2,-,-,TGTGCCAGCGGAACAGGGTTCACCGGGGAGCTGTTTTTT,CASGTGFTGELFF
TRBV7-8,TRBJ2-1,few,TRBD1,TGTGCCAGCAGCGGATGGGACAGGGAACGGTTTGAGCAGTTCTTC,CASSGWDRERFEQFF
TRBV4-1,TRBJ1-2,few,-,TGCGCCAGCAGCCAAGATCGGGGGACATCAGCCAGGCTGCCAGCGGGCTACACCTTC,CASSQDRGTSARLPAGYTF
TRBV7-3,TRBJ2-3,few,-,TGTGCCAGCAGCTTAACTGTCGGGGAACACACAGATACGCAGTATTTT,CASSLTVGEHTDTQYF
TRBV6-5,TRBJ2-7,few,TRBD2,TGTGCCAGCGGGCGGCGGGAGGGCCGGTCGGAGCAGTACTTC,CASGRREGRSEQYF
TRBV2,TRBJ2-5,-,TRBD1,TGTGCCAGCTGCAGGGGGCGAGGAGAGACCCAGTACTTC,CASCRGRGETQYF
TRBV7-2,TRBJ2-7,-,-,TGTGCCAGCAGCCTCCGGGACGTCTCCTACGAGCAGTACTTC,CASSLRDVSYEQYF
TRBV18,TRBJ1-1,-,-,TGTGCCAGCTCACCACTATCGAACACTGAAGCTTTCTTT,CASSPLSNTEAFF
TRBV6-5,TRBJ2-1,few,TRBD2,TGTGCCAGCGGCGGGGGGAGGCTGGAGCAGTTCTTC,CASGGGRLEQFF
TRBV5-1,TRBJ2-7,few,-,TGCGCCAGCAGCTTGCACTATACCTACGAGCAGTACTTC,CASSLHYTYEQYF
TRBV10-3,TRBJ2-5,few,TRBD2,TGTGCCATCAGTGGGGGACTAGCGGGAGGGCCTCCGCAAGAGACCCAGTACTTC,CAISGGLAGGPPQETQYF
TRBV7-9,TRBJ2-3,few,TRBD2,TGTGCCAGCAGCTTAGCACTAGCGGGAGTAGGAGATACGCAGTATTTT,CASSLALAGVGDTQYF
TRBV28,TRBJ2-7,-,TRBD2,TGTGCCAGCAGTCGGAAGGGAGGGACCTACGAGCAGTACTTC,CASSRKGGTYEQYF
TRBV2,TRBJ2-7,few,-,TGTGCCAGCACGGATGGACGGGCCTACGAGCAGTACTTC,CASTDGRAYEQYF
TRBV14,TRBJ2-5,-,-,TGTGCCAGCAGCCAAGATGAAGGTTCTAGCGCACAAGAGACCCAGTACTTC,CASSQDEGSSAQETQYF
TRBV29-1,TRBJ2-1,-,TRBD2,TGCAGCGTTGAAGCGACAGGACTAGCGGGTAACAATGAGCAGTTCTTC,CSVEATGLAGNNEQFF
TRBV25-1,TRBJ2-5,-,TRBD1,TGTGCCAGCAGTCCGGACAGGGTACAGTACTTC,CASSPDRVQYF
TRBV6-5,TRBJ1-6,-,-,TGTGCCAGCAGACAACACCGCTCCTATAATTCACCCCTCCACTTT,CASRQHRSYNSPLHF
TRBV28,TRBJ2-7,few,-,TGTGCCAGCAGCCCAGCGGGCCACGAGCAGTACTTC,CASSPAGHEQYF
TRBV28,TRBJ2-7,few,TRBD2,TGTGCCACCGGGGACCTAGCGGGAAACTACGAGCAGTACTTC,CATGDLAGNYEQYF
TRBV7-2,TRBJ2-2,-,-,TGTGCCAGCAGCCCGGTGGCTAGCGGGGAGCTGTTTTTT,CASSPVASGELFF
TRBV7-9,TRBJ2-3,-,-,TGTGCCAGCAGCTCCAGAGTTGACAGGTTTAGCACAGATACGCAGTATTTT,CASSSRVDRFSTDTQYF
TRBV5-8,TRBJ1-2,-,-,TGTGCCAGCAGCTTTCGTCTTGGAGGGTCGCATGGCTACACCTTC,CASSFRLGGSHGYTF
TRBV4-1,TRBJ1-2,few,TRBD1,TGCGCCAGCAGCCAAGACCGGGACAGCTACTATGGCTACACCTTC,CASSQDRDSYYGYTF
TRBV28,TRBJ2-7,few,TRBD2,TGTGCCAGCAGTCTAAAGACTAGCGGACTTTACGAGCAGTACTTC,CASSLKTSGLYEQYF
TRBV7-8,TRBJ1-2,few,TRBD1,TGTGCCAGCAGCGTCACGACAGGGGGAGGTGGCTACACCTTC,CASSVTTGGGGYTF